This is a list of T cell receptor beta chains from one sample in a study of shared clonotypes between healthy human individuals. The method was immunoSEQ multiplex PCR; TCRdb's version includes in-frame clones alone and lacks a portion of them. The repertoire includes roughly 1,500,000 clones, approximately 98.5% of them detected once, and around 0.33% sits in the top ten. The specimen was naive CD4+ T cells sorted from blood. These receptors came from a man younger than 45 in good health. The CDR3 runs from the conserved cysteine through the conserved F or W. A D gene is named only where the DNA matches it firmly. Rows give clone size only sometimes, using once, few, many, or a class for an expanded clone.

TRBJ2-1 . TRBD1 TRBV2 TGTGCCAGCAGTGATAGAGGGGGCGGTGAGCAGTTCTTC CASSDRGGGEQFF
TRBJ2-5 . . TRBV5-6 TGTGCCAGCAGCTTGCCAGGTTTGATCCAAGAGACCCAGTACTTC CASSLPGLIQETQYF
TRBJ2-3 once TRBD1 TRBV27 TGTGCCAGCAGTTTATCGGTCCCGGGACAGGGATTAGATACGCAGTATTTT CASSLSVPGQGLDTQYF
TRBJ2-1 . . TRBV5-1 TGCGCCAGCACCCCCGGAGAGCCCTACAATGAGCAGTTCTTC CASTPGEPYNEQFF
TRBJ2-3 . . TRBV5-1 TGCGCCAGCAAAGAGGGCGGGGTCGGCGATACGCAGTATTTT CASKEGGVGDTQYF
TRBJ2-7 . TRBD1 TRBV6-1 TGTGCCAGCAGTGACGCCGCTTGGACAGGGAGCTCCTACGAGCAGTACTTC CASSDAAWTGSSYEQYF
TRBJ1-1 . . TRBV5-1 TGCGCCAGCATTAGCGATACTGAAGCTTTCTTT CASISDTEAFF
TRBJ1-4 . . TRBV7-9 TGTGCCAGCAGCTCCTTAGGGGGGCAAGAAAAACTGTTTTTT CASSSLGGQEKLFF
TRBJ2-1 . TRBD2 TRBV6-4 TGTGCCAGCAGTGAGTTAGCGGGAGGGAATGAGCAGTTCTTC CASSELAGGNEQFF
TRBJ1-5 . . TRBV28 TGTGCCAGCCGATCGGGTGGGGGGAAGAGCAATCAGCCCCAGCATTTT CASRSGGGKSNQPQHF
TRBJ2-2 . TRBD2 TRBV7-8 TGTGCCAGCAGATACGGGACTAGCGGGAGGGCGAACACCGGGGAGCTGTTTTTT CASRYGTSGRANTGELFF
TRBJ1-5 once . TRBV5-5 TGTGCCAGCAACGGGATAGGTGACAATCAGCCCCAGCATTTT CASNGIGDNQPQHF
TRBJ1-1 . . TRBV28 TGTGCCAGCAATAGGCTCTATGAAGCTTTCTTT CASNRLYEAFF
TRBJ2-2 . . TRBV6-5 TGTGCCAGCAGTTATGGAGGTGACACCGGGGAGCTGTTTTTT CASSYGGDTGELFF
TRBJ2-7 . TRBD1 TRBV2 TGTGCCAGCAATGACAGGGGATCCTACGAGCAGTACTTC CASNDRGSYEQYF
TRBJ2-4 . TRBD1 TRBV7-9 TGTGCCAGCAGTTGGGACAGGGGCGAACTTGACATTCAGTACTTC CASSWDRGELDIQYF
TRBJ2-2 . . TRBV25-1 TGTGCCAGCAGTGCGGCGGGTCAGAACACCGGGGAGCTGTTTTTT CASSAAGQNTGELFF
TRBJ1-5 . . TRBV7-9 TGTGCCAGCAGCTTAGGTATCGGGGCAGTCCTCGATCAGCCCCAGCATTTT CASSLGIGAVLDQPQHF
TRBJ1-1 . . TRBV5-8 TGTGCCAGCGGGAGGGGTGACGGACTGAACACTGAAGCTTTCTTT CASGRGDGLNTEAFF
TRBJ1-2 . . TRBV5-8 TGTGCCAGCACCCCCCGGGGACTAGCTAACTATGGCTACACCTTC CASTPRGLANYGYTF
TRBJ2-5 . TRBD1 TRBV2 TGTGCCAGTACAGGGGAAGAGACCCAGTACTTC CASTGEETQYF
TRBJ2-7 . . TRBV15 TGTGCCACCGTAGATTCTTTGAGGGGAGCCTACGAGCAGTACTTC CATVDSLRGAYEQYF
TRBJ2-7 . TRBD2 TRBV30 TGTGCCTGGACCCAAAAGTGGGGACTAGCGGATTACGAGCAGTACTTC CAWTQKWGLADYEQYF
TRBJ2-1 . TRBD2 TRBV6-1 TGTGCCAGCAGTGAACCTAGACTAGCGGGAGGTCAGGATGAGCAGTTCTTC CASSEPRLAGGQDEQFF
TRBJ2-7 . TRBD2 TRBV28 TGTGCCAGCAGTTTAGGGGGGGTCAGCTCCTACGAGCAGTACTTC CASSLGGVSSYEQYF
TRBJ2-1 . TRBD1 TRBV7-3 TGTGCCAGCAGCTTAAGTGGTAGGGGACAGTACAATGAGCAGTTCTTC CASSLSGRGQYNEQFF
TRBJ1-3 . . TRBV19 TGTGCCAGTAGCACGCCGGGACACAGCTCTGGAAACACCATATATTTT CASSTPGHSSGNTIYF
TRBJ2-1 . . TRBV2 TGTGCCAGCATATTGGCGGATAAACCGTTCTTC CASILADKPFF
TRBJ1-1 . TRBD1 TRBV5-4 TGTGCCAGCAGCCCCGGACAGGGGAGGAACACTGAAGCTTTCTTT CASSPGQGRNTEAFF
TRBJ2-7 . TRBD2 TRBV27 TGTGCCAGCACCACACTCCGGATAAAGCGGGGGTTTCCTTCCTACGAGCAGTACTTC CASTTLRIKRGFPSYEQYF
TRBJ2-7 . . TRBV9 TGTGCCAGCAGCGTCAACGCGGGACCCAGCTCCTACGAGCAGTACTTC CASSVNAGPSSYEQYF
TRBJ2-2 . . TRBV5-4 TGTGCCAGCAGCCCCGGGTCGGGGACGAACACCGGGGAGCTGTTTTTT CASSPGSGTNTGELFF
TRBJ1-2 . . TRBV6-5 TGTGCCAGCAGTTACTCCCGGGGCTCAAGGGGCTACACCTTC CASSYSRGSRGYTF
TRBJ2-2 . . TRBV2 TGTGCCAGCAGTGAAATCCCACCGGGGCTTGTATCATTCTGGGTGTTTTTT CASSEIPPGLVSFWVFF
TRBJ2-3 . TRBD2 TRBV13 TGTGCCAGCAGCCCCCAGACTAGCGGCACAGATACGCAGTATTTT CASSPQTSGTDTQYF
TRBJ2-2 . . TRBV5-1 TGCGCCAGCAGCTTGTTCGCGAACACCGGGGAGCTGTTTTTT CASSLFANTGELFF
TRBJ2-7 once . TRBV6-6 TGTGCCAGCAGTTATAACCCAGCCGTCAACCAGCAGTACTTC CASSYNPAVNQQYF
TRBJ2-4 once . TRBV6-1 TGTGCCAGCAGTGAAGTTCCAGAGGGCATTCAGTACTTC CASSEVPEGIQYF
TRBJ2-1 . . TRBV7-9 TGTGCCAGCTCCACCTTCGGGGCTCGGCAGTTCTTC CASSTFGARQFF
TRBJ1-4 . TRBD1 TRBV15 TGTGCCACCAGCAAGTGGACAGGGGGAGCATCAACTAATGAAAAACTGTTTTTT CATSKWTGGASTNEKLFF